The rows below give T cell receptor beta chains drawn from one sample of a study of blood T cell repertoires in COVID-19. The data were produced by immunoSEQ multiplex PCR, yet TCRdb's version contains in-frame clones alone and is incomplete. The repertoire holds under 130,000 clones, less than 85% seen once, with 20% in the top ten. The source material was peripheral blood. Every receptor here comes from a man in his 70s with active or convalescent COVID-19. The CDR3 runs from the conserved cysteine through the conserved F or W. Fields, in order: V gene, J gene, clone size, D gene, CDR3 protein, CDR3 DNA. D genes are given only for firm matches. A clone size is listed for some rows: how often the clone was seen (once, few, many), or a class if it is expanded.

v_gene: TRBV5-1
j_gene: TRBJ1-1
abundance: NA
d_gene: NA
CDR3aa: CASSFQVSTEAFF
CDR3nt: TGCGCCAGCAGCTTTCAAGTGAGTACTGAAGCTTTCTTT

v_gene: TRBV5-6
j_gene: TRBJ1-2
abundance: NA
d_gene: TRBD1
CDR3aa: CASSRRPGQGNYGYTF
CDR3nt: TGTGCCAGCAGTAGGAGGCCGGGACAGGGGAACTATGGCTACACCTTC

v_gene: TRBV28
j_gene: TRBJ1-2
abundance: few
d_gene: NA
CDR3aa: CASTPGGAHEWGYTF
CDR3nt: TGTGCCAGCACCCCCGGGGGGGCGCACGAATGGGGCTACACCTTC

v_gene: TRBV4-2
j_gene: TRBJ1-6
abundance: NA
d_gene: NA
CDR3aa: CASSQGGVSSYNSPLHF
CDR3nt: TGTGCCAGCAGCCAAGGAGGCGTTAGCTCCTATAATTCACCCCTCCACTTT

v_gene: TRBV5-5
j_gene: TRBJ2-7
abundance: NA
d_gene: NA
CDR3aa: CASSLTEYYEQYF
CDR3nt: TGTGCCAGCAGCCTTACTGAGTACTACGAGCAGTACTTC

v_gene: TRBV7-8
j_gene: TRBJ2-3
abundance: NA
d_gene: TRBD2
CDR3aa: CASSLDGAGAGTDTQYF
CDR3nt: TGTGCCAGCAGCTTAGATGGGGCGGGAGCCGGCACAGATACGCAGTATTTT

v_gene: TRBV9
j_gene: TRBJ1-3
abundance: once
d_gene: NA
CDR3aa: CASSVEAGNTIYF
CDR3nt: TGTGCCAGCAGCGTGGAGGCTGGAAACACCATATATTTT

v_gene: TRBV28
j_gene: TRBJ2-5
abundance: NA
d_gene: NA
CDR3aa: CASSTRGETQYF
CDR3nt: TGTGCCAGCAGTACCCGCGGAGAGACCCAGTACTTC

v_gene: TRBV27
j_gene: TRBJ1-2
abundance: NA
d_gene: NA
CDR3aa: CASSLRPGVYGYTF
CDR3nt: TGTGCCAGCAGTTTACGACCGGGGGTCTATGGCTACACCTTC

v_gene: TRBV10-3
j_gene: TRBJ1-1
abundance: NA
d_gene: NA
CDR3aa: CASTGFQNTEAFF
CDR3nt: TGTGCCAGCACAGGGTTTCAGAACACTGAAGCTTTCTTT

v_gene: TRBV18
j_gene: TRBJ2-2
abundance: NA
d_gene: NA
CDR3aa: CASSVDKAGGELFF
CDR3nt: TGTGCCAGCTCAGTAGACAAGGCCGGCGGGGAGCTGTTTTTT

v_gene: TRBV2
j_gene: TRBJ1-1
abundance: NA
d_gene: NA
CDR3aa: CASSEELNTEAFF
CDR3nt: TGTGCCAGCAGTGAAGAGCTGAACACTGAAGCTTTCTTT

v_gene: TRBV3-1/TRBV3-2
j_gene: TRBJ1-2
abundance: NA
d_gene: NA
CDR3aa: CASSQDHSGYGYTF
CDR3nt: TGTGCCAGCAGCCAAGATCACAGTGGATATGGCTACACCTTC

v_gene: TRBV11-2
j_gene: TRBJ2-1
abundance: NA
d_gene: TRBD1
CDR3aa: CASSLSGTAYNEQFF
CDR3nt: TGTGCCAGCAGCCTGTCCGGGACAGCCTACAATGAGCAGTTCTTC

v_gene: TRBV6-5
j_gene: TRBJ1-6
abundance: NA
d_gene: NA
CDR3aa: CASSIGRNNSPLHF
CDR3nt: TGTGCCAGCAGTATAGGCAGGAATAATTCACCCCTCCACTTT

v_gene: TRBV19
j_gene: TRBJ1-2
abundance: NA
d_gene: TRBD1
CDR3aa: CASLDRPYGYTF
CDR3nt: TGTGCCAGTCTGGACAGGCCTTATGGCTACACCTTC

v_gene: TRBV5-1
j_gene: TRBJ1-1
abundance: NA
d_gene: TRBD1
CDR3aa: CASSFWTGVGDTEAFF
CDR3nt: TGCGCCAGCAGCTTTTGGACAGGGGTCGGGGATACTGAAGCTTTCTTT

v_gene: TRBV3-1/TRBV3-2
j_gene: TRBJ1-1
abundance: NA
d_gene: NA
CDR3aa: CASSQDSLIGGYVTEAFF
CDR3nt: TGTGCCAGCAGCCAAGATAGCTTAATCGGGGGGTATGTCACTGAAGCTTTCTTT

v_gene: TRBV29-1
j_gene: TRBJ2-1
abundance: NA
d_gene: TRBD2
CDR3aa: CSALGTSGSIAYNEQFF
CDR3nt: TGCAGTGCTTTGGGGACTAGCGGGAGTATCGCCTACAATGAGCAGTTCTTC

v_gene: TRBV14
j_gene: TRBJ1-1
abundance: NA
d_gene: NA
CDR3aa: CASSQAGNTEAFF
CDR3nt: TGTGCCAGCAGCCAAGCGGGTAACACTGAAGCTTTCTTT

v_gene: TRBV6-1
j_gene: TRBJ2-1
abundance: NA
d_gene: TRBD1
CDR3aa: CASSDRQGASYNEQFF
CDR3nt: TGTGCCAGCAGTGACCGACAGGGGGCAAGTTACAATGAGCAGTTCTTC

v_gene: TRBV7-9
j_gene: TRBJ1-4
abundance: NA
d_gene: NA
CDR3aa: CASSQRRGATNEKLFF
CDR3nt: TGTGCCAGCAGTCAGAGGAGGGGCGCAACTAATGAAAAACTGTTTTTT

v_gene: TRBV19
j_gene: TRBJ1-2
abundance: NA
d_gene: TRBD1
CDR3aa: CASSRELTGNYGYTF
CDR3nt: TGTGCCAGTAGTCGAGAGCTGACAGGGAACTATGGCTACACCTTC

v_gene: TRBV3-1/TRBV3-2
j_gene: TRBJ2-7
abundance: NA
d_gene: NA
CDR3aa: CASSLIDSSPYF
CDR3nt: TGTGCCAGCAGCCTCATAGACTCCTCTCCGTACTTC

v_gene: TRBV7-9
j_gene: TRBJ2-7
abundance: NA
d_gene: NA
CDR3aa: CASSLGGRTVEQYF
CDR3nt: TGTGCCAGCAGCTTAGGAGGGAGAACGGTCGAGCAGTACTTC

v_gene: TRBV7-6
j_gene: TRBJ2-7
abundance: NA
d_gene: NA
CDR3aa: CASSLMGAPIYEQYF
CDR3nt: TGTGCCAGCAGCTTAATGGGGGCTCCTATCTACGAGCAGTACTTC

v_gene: TRBV25-1
j_gene: TRBJ2-7
abundance: NA
d_gene: TRBD1
CDR3aa: CASSVGTASSYEQYF
CDR3nt: TGTGCCAGCAGCGTCGGGACAGCTAGCTCCTACGAGCAGTACTTC

v_gene: TRBV5-1
j_gene: TRBJ1-3
abundance: NA
d_gene: NA
CDR3aa: CASSLATGYGNTIYF
CDR3nt: TGCGCCAGCAGCTTGGCCACAGGGTACGGAAACACCATATATTTT

v_gene: TRBV7-3
j_gene: TRBJ2-7
abundance: NA
d_gene: NA
CDR3aa: CASSLTSGSSYEQYF
CDR3nt: TGTGCCAGCAGCTTAACTAGCGGTAGCTCCTACGAGCAGTACTTC

v_gene: TRBV6-5
j_gene: TRBJ2-5
abundance: once
d_gene: TRBD2
CDR3aa: CASSKPSGGTETQYF
CDR3nt: TGTGCCAGCAGCAAACCTAGCGGGGGGACGGAGACCCAGTACTTC

v_gene: TRBV7-9
j_gene: TRBJ2-1
abundance: NA
d_gene: TRBD2
CDR3aa: CASSPPSGGANEQFF
CDR3nt: TGTGCCAGCAGCCCCCCCAGCGGGGGGGCCAATGAGCAGTTCTTC

v_gene: TRBV4-2
j_gene: TRBJ1-4
abundance: many
d_gene: TRBD1
CDR3aa: CASSHTGQVGDEKLFF
CDR3nt: TGTGCCAGCAGCCATACAGGACAGGTCGGGGATGAAAAACTGTTTTTT

v_gene: TRBV2
j_gene: TRBJ2-3
abundance: NA
d_gene: TRBD2
CDR3aa: CASRLAGVTDTQYF
CDR3nt: TGTGCCAGCAGATTAGCGGGGGTTACAGATACGCAGTATTTT

v_gene: TRBV7-9
j_gene: TRBJ1-6
abundance: NA
d_gene: NA
CDR3aa: CASSPRQLSPLHF
CDR3nt: TGTGCCAGCAGCCCCCGACAGTTATCACCCCTCCACTTT

v_gene: TRBV5-1
j_gene: TRBJ2-2
abundance: NA
d_gene: TRBD1
CDR3aa: CASSPGTGVFTGELFF
CDR3nt: TGCGCCAGCAGCCCGGGGACAGGGGTTTTTACCGGGGAGCTGTTTTTT

v_gene: TRBV3-1/TRBV3-2
j_gene: TRBJ1-6
abundance: NA
d_gene: TRBD1
CDR3aa: CASSPGQGRSPLHF
CDR3nt: TGTGCCAGCAGCCCCGGACAGGGAAGGTCCCCCCTCCACTTT

v_gene: TRBV7-2
j_gene: TRBJ1-2
abundance: NA
d_gene: TRBD1
CDR3aa: CASSFPRGQSANYGYTF
CDR3nt: TGTGCCAGCAGCTTCCCCAGGGGGCAGTCAGCTAACTATGGCTACACCTTC

v_gene: TRBV30
j_gene: TRBJ1-2
abundance: few
d_gene: NA
CDR3aa: CAWSEELNYGYTF
CDR3nt: TGTGCCTGGAGTGAGGAGCTGAACTATGGCTACACCTTC

v_gene: TRBV13
j_gene: TRBJ2-7
abundance: NA
d_gene: TRBD1
CDR3aa: CASSLGLGQGITYEQYF
CDR3nt: TGTGCCAGCAGCTTAGGACTGGGACAGGGGATTACCTACGAGCAGTACTTC

v_gene: TRBV12-1
j_gene: TRBJ2-7
abundance: NA
d_gene: NA
CDR3aa: CASSFCLAGVDEQYF
CDR3nt: TGTGCCAGCAGCTTTTGCCTAGCGGGAGTTGACGAGCAGTACTTC

v_gene: TRBV5-6
j_gene: TRBJ1-1
abundance: NA
d_gene: NA
CDR3aa: CASSLSGAEAFF
CDR3nt: TGTGCCAGCAGCTTGTCAGGGGCTGAAGCTTTCTTT

v_gene: TRBV3-1/TRBV3-2
j_gene: TRBJ1-2
abundance: NA
d_gene: TRBD1
CDR3aa: CASSLTGDDGYTF
CDR3nt: TGTGCCAGCAGCCTAACAGGGGACGATGGCTACACCTTC

v_gene: TRBV6-5
j_gene: TRBJ2-7
abundance: NA
d_gene: NA
CDR3aa: CASRLGGEQYF
CDR3nt: TGTGCCAGCAGACTGGGGGGCGAGCAGTACTTC

v_gene: TRBV7-9
j_gene: TRBJ2-1
abundance: few
d_gene: TRBD2
CDR3aa: CASSLAGLAGVEQFF
CDR3nt: TGTGCCAGCAGCTTAGCGGGACTAGCGGGGGTTGAGCAGTTCTTC

v_gene: TRBV6-1
j_gene: TRBJ1-4
abundance: NA
d_gene: TRBD1
CDR3aa: CASSEQTGGNEKLFF
CDR3nt: TGTGCCAGCAGTGAGCAGACAGGGGGAAATGAAAAACTGTTTTTT

v_gene: TRBV6-6
j_gene: TRBJ1-3
abundance: NA
d_gene: TRBD1
CDR3aa: CASSSHSGGTGNTIYF
CDR3nt: TGTGCCAGCAGCTCTCACTCAGGGGGTACTGGAAACACCATATATTTT

v_gene: TRBV7-6
j_gene: TRBJ1-1
abundance: NA
d_gene: TRBD1
CDR3aa: CASSGRQGVSTEAFF
CDR3nt: TGTGCCAGCAGCGGACGACAGGGGGTGAGCACTGAAGCTTTCTTT

v_gene: TRBV3-1/TRBV3-2
j_gene: TRBJ1-4
abundance: NA
d_gene: TRBD1
CDR3aa: CASSQLTGGLFF
CDR3nt: TGTGCCAGCAGCCAACTAACAGGGGGACTGTTTTTT